Listed below are T cell receptor beta chains from one sample, sequenced in a study of shared clonotypes between healthy human individuals. This table comes from immunoSEQ multiplex PCR, and its TCRdb copy is limited to in-frame clones, with some not included. The sample contains 1.5 million to 1.9 million clones, 95% to 99% of which appear only once. The specimen was naive CD4+ T cells sorted from blood. The source is a man between 25 and 39 years old in good health. The CDR3 runs from the conserved cysteine through the conserved F or W. The order of the fields is V gene, D gene, J gene, clone size, CDR3 DNA, CDR3 protein. D genes are given only for firm matches. The listing skips clone size in some rows; elsewhere it reads once, few, many or a size class.

>TRBV18|-|TRBJ2-3|-
TGTGCCAGCTCACAAAGTTACACAGATACGCAGTATTTT
CASSQSYTDTQYF
>TRBV29-1|-|TRBJ2-1|once
TGCAGCGTAAGGGGACCACCGTTTGAGCAGTTCTTC
CSVRGPPFEQFF
>TRBV7-7|-|TRBJ2-1|-
TGTGCCAGCAGCTTGAGGGGGAGCTCCTACAATGAGCAGTTCTTC
CASSLRGSSYNEQFF
>TRBV4-3|-|TRBJ2-7|-
TGCGCCAGCAGCCAGTGGGGGGTTACCTACGAGCAGTACTTC
CASSQWGVTYEQYF
>TRBV10-2|-|TRBJ1-3|-
TGCGCCAGCAGCTTGACGGGAGCAGGAAACACCATATATTTT
CASSLTGAGNTIYF
>TRBV20-1|-|TRBJ1-2|-
TGCAGTGCTAGTACAGTAGATGGCTACACCTTC
CSASTVDGYTF
>TRBV18|-|TRBJ1-2|-
TGTGCCAGCTCATCCCGCAGGTTTGACTATGGCTACACCTTC
CASSSRRFDYGYTF
>TRBV2|-|TRBJ2-3|-
TGTGCCAGCAGCCCGGGACCAGCAATACATACGCAGTATTTT
CASSPGPAIHTQYF
>TRBV6-4|-|TRBJ1-1|-
TGTGCCAGCAGAAGCGGGACCCACACTGAAGCTTTCTTT
CASRSGTHTEAFF
>TRBV10-1|TRBD2|TRBJ2-7|-
TGCGCCAGCAGTGATTCTCTCGCGGGAGCGTTGTACTTC
CASSDSLAGALYF
>TRBV19|TRBD1|TRBJ2-1|-
TGTGCCAGTAGTATAGAGGGGTTGCGGGACAGGGCTTACAATGAGCAGTTCTTC
CASSIEGLRDRAYNEQFF
>TRBV6-5|TRBD2|TRBJ2-7|-
TGTGCCAGCAGCCGTAGCGGGGGAGCCTACGAGCAGTACTTC
CASSRSGGAYEQYF
>TRBV2|-|TRBJ2-3|-
TGTGCCAGCCGCTCCCAATTGGGGGATACGCAGTATTTT
CASRSQLGDTQYF
>TRBV6-4|-|TRBJ2-5|-
TGTGCCAGCAGTGACAGGAGGGGGGAGACCCAGTACTTC
CASSDRRGETQYF
>TRBV19|-|TRBJ2-3|-
TGTGCCAGTAGTGAAGGGGGGAGTCGGGAGTCCTCAGATACGCAGTATTTT
CASSEGGSRESSDTQYF
>TRBV18|-|TRBJ2-5|-
TGTGCCAGCTCACCACTTGGAGAGACCCAGTACTTC
CASSPLGETQYF
>TRBV29-1|TRBD1|TRBJ2-1|once
TGCAGCACGCGACAGGGGGCGGACAATGAGCAGTTCTTC
CSTRQGADNEQFF
>TRBV7-8|-|TRBJ2-3|-
TGTGCCAGCAGCTTAAAAAGGGACAGCACAGATACGCAGTATTTT
CASSLKRDSTDTQYF